This is a list of T cell receptor beta chains from one sample in a study of T-cell memory formation after mild COVID-19. One entry per CDR3 protein, called by TCRdb with MiXCR from the 5' RACE reads. The sample has roughly 480,000 distinct CDR3 sequences; about 23% are singletons. The sequenced sample consisted of PBMCs or a T cell subset sorted from them (not recorded which). The receptors originated from an adult woman who had mild COVID-19 (a few samples of this study predate the infection). Cell type and time point are not known. CDR3s include the opening cysteine and the closing phenylalanine or tryptophan. Each record gives: D gene, clone size, V gene, J gene, CDR3 DNA, CDR3 protein. The D gene is left open where the match is weak. The size entry is marked missing in some rows and otherwise reads once, few, many or a size class.

.	.	TRBV24-1	TRBJ2-1	TGTGCCACCAGGGTAAATTACAATGAGCAGTTCTTC	CATRVNYNEQFF
TRBD2	many	TRBV7-6	TRBJ2-2	TGTGCCAGCAGCGGTAGACTAGCGGGGGCCGGGCGTACCGGGGAGCTGTTTTTT	CASSGRLAGAGRTGELFF
TRBD1	few	TRBV11-2	TRBJ2-5	TGTGCCAGCAGCTCCCCGGGACAGAGAATCACTTTGGGGTACCAAGAGACCCAGTACTTC	CASSSPGQRITLGYQETQYF
TRBD1	.	TRBV29-1	TRBJ2-2	TGCAGCGTAAGGACAGGGGGTGCGAACACCGGGGAGCTGTTTTTT	CSVRTGGANTGELFF
TRBD2	.	TRBV6-6	TRBJ2-7	TGTGCCAGCCAGAGCGGGACTACTTCCTACGAGCAGTACTTC	CASQSGTTSYEQYF
TRBD2	.	TRBV25-1	TRBJ2-1	TGTGCCAGCAGTGAATATGTGAGCGGGAGCCAGTACAATGAGCAGTTCTTC	CASSEYVSGSQYNEQFF
TRBD2	.	TRBV10-3	TRBJ2-7	TGTGCCATCAGTGAGTCGACAGCGGGAGGGCCCTACGAGCAGTACTTC	CAISESTAGGPYEQYF
.	few	TRBV4-1	TRBJ2-4	TGCGCCAGCAGACCAGGTCCTGTGTCCGCCAAAAACATTCAGTACTTC	CASRPGPVSAKNIQYF
.	once	TRBV10-2	TRBJ1-1	TGCGCCAGCAGTGAAGTAGCCCTGAACACTGAAGCTTTCTTT	CASSEVALNTEAFF
TRBD1	.	TRBV4-1	TRBJ1-2	TGCGCCAGCAGCCCTTCGACAGGGGCAAACTATGGCTACACCTTC	CASSPSTGANYGYTF
TRBD2	.	TRBV4-3	TRBJ2-7	TGCGCCAGCAGCCAAGATCCGACTAGCGGGAGGGACGAGCAGTACTTC	CASSQDPTSGRDEQYF
.	few	TRBV18	TRBJ2-1	TGTGCCAGCTCACCCGAACTACTGTACAATGAGCAGTTCTTC	CASSPELLYNEQFF
TRBD1	.	TRBV4-3	TRBJ1-5	TGCGCCAGCAGCCCGTACAGGGGTAGCAATCAGCCCCAGCATTTT	CASSPYRGSNQPQHF
.	.	TRBV28	TRBJ2-7	TGTGCCACGCGGGGGACAGACTACGAGCAGTACTTC	CATRGTDYEQYF